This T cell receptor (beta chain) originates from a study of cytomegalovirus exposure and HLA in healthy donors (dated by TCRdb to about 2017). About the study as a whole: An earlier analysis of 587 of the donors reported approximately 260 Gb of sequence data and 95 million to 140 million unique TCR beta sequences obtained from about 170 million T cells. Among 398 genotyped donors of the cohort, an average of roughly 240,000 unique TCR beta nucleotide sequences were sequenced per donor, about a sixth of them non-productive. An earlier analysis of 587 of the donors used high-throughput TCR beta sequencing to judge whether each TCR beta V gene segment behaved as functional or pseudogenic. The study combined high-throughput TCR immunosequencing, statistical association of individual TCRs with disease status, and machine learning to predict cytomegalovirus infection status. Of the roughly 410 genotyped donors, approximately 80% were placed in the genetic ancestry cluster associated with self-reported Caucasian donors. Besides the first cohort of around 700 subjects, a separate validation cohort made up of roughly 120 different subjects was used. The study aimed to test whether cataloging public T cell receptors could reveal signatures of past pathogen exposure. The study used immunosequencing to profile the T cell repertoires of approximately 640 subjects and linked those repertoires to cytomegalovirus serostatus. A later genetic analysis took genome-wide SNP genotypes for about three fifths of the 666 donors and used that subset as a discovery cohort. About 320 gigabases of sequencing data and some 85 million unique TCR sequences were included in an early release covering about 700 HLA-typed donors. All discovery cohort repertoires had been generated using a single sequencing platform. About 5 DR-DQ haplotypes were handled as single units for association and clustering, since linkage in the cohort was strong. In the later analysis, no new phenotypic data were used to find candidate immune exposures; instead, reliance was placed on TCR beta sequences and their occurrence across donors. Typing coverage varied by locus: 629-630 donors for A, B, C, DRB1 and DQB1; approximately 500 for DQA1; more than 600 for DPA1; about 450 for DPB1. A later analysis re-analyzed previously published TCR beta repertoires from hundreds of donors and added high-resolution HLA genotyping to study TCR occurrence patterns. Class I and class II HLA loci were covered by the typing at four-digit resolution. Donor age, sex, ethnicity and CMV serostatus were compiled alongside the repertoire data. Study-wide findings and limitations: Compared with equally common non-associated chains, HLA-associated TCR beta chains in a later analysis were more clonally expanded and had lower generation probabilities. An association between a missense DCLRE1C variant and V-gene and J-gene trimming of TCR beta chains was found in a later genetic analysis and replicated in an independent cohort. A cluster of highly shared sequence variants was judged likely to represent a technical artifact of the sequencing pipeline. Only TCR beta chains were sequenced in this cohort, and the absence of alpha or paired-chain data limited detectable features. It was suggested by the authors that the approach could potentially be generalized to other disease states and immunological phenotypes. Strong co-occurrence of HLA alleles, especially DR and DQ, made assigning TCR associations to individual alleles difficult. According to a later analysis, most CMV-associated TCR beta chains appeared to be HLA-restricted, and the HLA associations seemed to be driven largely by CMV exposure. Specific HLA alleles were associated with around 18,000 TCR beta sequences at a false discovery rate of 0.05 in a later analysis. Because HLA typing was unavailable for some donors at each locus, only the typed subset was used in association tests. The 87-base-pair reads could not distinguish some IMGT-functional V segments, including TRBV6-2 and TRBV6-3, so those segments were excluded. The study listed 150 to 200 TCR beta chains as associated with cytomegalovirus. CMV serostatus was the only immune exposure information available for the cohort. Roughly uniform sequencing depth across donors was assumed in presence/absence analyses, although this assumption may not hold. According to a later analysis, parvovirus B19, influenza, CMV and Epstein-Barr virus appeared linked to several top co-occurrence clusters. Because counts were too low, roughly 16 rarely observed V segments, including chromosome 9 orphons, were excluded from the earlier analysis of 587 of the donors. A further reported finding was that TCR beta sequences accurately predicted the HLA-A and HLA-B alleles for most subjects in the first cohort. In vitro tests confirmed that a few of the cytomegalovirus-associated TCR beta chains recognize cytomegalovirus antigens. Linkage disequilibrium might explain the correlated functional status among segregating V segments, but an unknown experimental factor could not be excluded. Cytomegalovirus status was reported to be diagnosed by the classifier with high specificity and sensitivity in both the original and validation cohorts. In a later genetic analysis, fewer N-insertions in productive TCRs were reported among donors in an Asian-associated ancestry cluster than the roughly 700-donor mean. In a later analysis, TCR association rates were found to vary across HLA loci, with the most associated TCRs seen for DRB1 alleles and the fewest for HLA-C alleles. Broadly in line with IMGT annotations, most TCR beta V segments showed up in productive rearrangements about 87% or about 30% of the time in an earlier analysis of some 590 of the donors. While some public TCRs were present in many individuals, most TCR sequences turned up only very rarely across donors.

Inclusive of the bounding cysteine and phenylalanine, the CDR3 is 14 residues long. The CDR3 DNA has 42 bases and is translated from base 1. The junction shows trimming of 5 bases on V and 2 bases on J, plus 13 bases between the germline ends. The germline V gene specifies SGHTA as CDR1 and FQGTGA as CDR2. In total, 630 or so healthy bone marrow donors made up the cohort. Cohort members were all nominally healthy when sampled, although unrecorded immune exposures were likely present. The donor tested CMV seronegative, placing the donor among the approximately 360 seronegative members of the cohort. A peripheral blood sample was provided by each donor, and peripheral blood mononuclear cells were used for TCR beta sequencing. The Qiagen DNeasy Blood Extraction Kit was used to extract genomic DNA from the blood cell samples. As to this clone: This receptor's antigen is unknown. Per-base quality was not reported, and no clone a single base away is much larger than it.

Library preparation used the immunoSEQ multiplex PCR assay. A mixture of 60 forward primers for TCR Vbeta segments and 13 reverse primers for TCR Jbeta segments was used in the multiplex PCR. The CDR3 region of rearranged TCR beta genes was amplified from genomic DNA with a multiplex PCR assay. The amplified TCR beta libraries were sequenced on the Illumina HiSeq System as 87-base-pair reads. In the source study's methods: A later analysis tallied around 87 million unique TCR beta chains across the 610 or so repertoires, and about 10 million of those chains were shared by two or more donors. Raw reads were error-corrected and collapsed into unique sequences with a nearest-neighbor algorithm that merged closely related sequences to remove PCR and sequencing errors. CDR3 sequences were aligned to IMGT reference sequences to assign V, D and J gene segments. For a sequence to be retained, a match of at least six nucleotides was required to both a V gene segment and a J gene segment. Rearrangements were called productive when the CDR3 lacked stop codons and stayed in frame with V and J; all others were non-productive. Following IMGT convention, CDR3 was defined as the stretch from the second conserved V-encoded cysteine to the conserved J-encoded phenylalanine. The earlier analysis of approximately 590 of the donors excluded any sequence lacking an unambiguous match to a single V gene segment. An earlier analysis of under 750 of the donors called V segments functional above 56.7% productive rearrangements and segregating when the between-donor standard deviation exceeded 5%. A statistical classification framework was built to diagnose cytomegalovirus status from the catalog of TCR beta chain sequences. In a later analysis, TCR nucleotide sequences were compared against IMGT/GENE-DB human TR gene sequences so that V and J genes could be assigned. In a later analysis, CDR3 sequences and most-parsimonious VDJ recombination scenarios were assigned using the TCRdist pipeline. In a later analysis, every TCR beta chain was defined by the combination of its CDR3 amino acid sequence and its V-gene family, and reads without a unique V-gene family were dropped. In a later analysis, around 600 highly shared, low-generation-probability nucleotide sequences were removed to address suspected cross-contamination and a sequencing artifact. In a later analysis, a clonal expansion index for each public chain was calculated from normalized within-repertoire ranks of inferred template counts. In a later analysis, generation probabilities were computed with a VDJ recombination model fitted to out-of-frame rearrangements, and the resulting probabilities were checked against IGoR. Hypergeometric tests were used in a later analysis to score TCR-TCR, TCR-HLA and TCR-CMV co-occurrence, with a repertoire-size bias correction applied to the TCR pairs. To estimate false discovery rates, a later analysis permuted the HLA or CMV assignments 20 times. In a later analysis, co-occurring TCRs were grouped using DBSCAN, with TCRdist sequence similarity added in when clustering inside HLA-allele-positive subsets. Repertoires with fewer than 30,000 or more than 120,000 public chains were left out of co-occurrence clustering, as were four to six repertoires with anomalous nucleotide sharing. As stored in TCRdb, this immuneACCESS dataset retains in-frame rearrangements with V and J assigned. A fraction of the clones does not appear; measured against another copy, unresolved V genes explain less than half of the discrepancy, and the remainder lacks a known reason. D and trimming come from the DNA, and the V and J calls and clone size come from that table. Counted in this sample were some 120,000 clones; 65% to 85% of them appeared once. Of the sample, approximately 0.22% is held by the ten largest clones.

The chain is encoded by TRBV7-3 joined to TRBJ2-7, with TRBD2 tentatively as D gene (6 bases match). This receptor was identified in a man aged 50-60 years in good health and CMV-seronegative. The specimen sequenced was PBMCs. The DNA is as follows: TGTGCCAGCAGCACGGGACTGCTCCCCTACGAGCAGTACTTC. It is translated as CASSTGLLPYEQYF.